The present TCR beta chain was sequenced within a study of OX40 agonist ivuxolimab in advanced cancers. Clones were sequenced by immunoSEQ multiplex PCR, and TCRdb holds only the in-frame ones, with some missing. This sample has around 59,000 clones, with 80% to 90% found just once. CDR1 PRHDT and CDR2 FYEKMQ come from the germline V gene (reference sequence). V lost 7 bases to trimming and J lost 6 bases, with 17 bases between them. The CDR3 length is 14 residues. The chain joins TRBV13 to TRBJ2-3, with a tentative D call TRBD2 (6 bases). The source is an adult with an advanced solid tumor such as melanoma, head and neck, liver or kidney cancer. The source material was CD4+ or CD8+ T cells sorted from blood, sampled in a trial of the OX40 agonist ivuxolimab. The CDR3 DNA is TGTGCCAGCACCCCCGGGACTGGGGGGGATACGCAGTATTTT. It yields the protein CASTPGTGGDTQYF.